Described below is a single T cell receptor (beta chain) sequence and its context. No antigen is known for it. The germline V and J ends were trimmed by 4 bases and 6 bases, with 9 bases remaining between them. From germline, CDR1 is ENHRY and CDR2 SYGVKD. CDR3 length equals 12 residues. The assay, immunoSEQ v3.0, was run at survey level. Libraries were prepared by immunoSEQ multiplex PCR; TCRdb keeps only in-frame clonotypes and omits some of them. The sample shows tens of thousands of clones, about 87% of them seen only once. This sample is part of a study of long-term antiretroviral therapy in people with HIV. General study results and limits: ART adherence, viral resistance and therapy changes were not recorded. Transplant-donor-level diversity was not reached after ART, though diversity increased.

The specimen comprised unsorted PBMCs, sampled 1.8 years after starting antiretroviral therapy. V is TRBV10-3 and J is TRBJ1-1; no reliable D call. This TCR derives from a woman aged 18-29 years with HIV. CDR3 region: CAISVAGPEAFF. The CDR3 bases are TGTGCCATCAGTGTGGCAGGACCTGAAGCTTTCTTT.